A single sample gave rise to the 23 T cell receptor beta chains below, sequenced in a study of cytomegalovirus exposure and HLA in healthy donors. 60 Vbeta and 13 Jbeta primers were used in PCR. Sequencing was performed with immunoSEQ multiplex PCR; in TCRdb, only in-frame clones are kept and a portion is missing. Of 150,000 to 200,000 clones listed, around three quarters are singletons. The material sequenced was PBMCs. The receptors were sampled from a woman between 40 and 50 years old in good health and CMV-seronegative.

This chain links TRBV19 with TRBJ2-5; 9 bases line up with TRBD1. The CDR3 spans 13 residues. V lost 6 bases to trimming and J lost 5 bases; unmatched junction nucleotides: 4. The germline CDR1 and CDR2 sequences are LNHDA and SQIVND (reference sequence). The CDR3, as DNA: TGTGCCAGTAGGGGACAGGGAGTGGAGACCCAGTACTTC. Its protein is CASRGQGVETQYF.

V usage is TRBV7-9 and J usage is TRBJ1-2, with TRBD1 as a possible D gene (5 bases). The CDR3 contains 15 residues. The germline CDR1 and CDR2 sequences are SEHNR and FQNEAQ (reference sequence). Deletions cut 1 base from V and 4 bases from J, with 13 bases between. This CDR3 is CASSLGDGLRYGYTF. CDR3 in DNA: TGTGCCAGCAGCTTAGGGGACGGACTACGCTATGGCTACACCTTC.

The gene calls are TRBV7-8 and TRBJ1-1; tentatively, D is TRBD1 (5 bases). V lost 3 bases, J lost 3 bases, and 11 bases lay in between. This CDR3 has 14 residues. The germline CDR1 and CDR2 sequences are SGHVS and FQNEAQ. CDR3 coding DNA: TGTGCCAGCAGCTTGGGCGGGGGGGACACTGAAGCTTTCTTT. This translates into CASSLGGGDTEAFF.

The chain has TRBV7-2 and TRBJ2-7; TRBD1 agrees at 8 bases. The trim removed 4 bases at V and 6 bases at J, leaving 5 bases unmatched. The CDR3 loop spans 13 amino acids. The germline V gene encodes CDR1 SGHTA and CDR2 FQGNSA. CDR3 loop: CASSWTGNGEQYF. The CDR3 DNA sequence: TGTGCCAGCAGCTGGACAGGGAACGGCGAGCAGTACTTC.

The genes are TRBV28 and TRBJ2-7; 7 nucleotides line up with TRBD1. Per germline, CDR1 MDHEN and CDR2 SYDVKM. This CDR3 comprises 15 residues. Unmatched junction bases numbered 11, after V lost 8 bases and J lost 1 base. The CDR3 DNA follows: TGTGCCAGCTGCTTCCGGGACAGAATTTCCTACGAGCAGTACTTC. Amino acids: CASCFRDRISYEQYF.

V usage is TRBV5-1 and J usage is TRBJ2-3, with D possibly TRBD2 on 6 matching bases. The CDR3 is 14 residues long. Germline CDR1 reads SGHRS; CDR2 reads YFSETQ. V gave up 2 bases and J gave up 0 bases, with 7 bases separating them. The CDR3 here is CASSFGTSTDTQYF. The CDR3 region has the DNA TGCGCCAGCAGCTTCGGGACTAGCACAGATACGCAGTATTTT.

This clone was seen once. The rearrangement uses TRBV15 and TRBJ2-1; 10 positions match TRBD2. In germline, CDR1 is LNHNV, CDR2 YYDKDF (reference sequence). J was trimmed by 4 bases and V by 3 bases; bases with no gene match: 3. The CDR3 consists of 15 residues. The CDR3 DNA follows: TGTGCCACCAGCAGCACTAGCGGGACGTACAATGAGCAGTTCTTC. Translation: CATSSTSGTYNEQFF.

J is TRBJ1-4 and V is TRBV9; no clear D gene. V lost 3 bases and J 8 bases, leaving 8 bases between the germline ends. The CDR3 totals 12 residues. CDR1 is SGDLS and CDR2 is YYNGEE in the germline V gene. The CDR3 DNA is TGTGCCAGCAGCGGTTCAGAAGAAAAACTGTTTTTT. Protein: CASSGSEEKLFF.

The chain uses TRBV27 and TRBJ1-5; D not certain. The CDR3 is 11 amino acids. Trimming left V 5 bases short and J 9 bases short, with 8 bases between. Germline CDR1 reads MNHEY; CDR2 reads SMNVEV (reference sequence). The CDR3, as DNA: TGTGCCAGCAGTCCTCCCCGGCCCCAGCATTTT. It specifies CASSPPRPQHF.

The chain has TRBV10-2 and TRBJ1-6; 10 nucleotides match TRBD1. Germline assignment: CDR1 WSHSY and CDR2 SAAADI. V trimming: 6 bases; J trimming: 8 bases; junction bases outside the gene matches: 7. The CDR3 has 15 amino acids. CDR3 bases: TGCGCCAGCAGAAACTTCGACAGGGGGCATTCACCCCTCCACTTT. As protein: CASRNFDRGHSPLHF.

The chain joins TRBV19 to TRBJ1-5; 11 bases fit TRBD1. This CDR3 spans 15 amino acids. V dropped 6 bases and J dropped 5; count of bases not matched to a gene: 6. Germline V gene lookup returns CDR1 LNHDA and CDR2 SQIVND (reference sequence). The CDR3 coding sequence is TGTGCCAGTAGCTCCGGGACAGGGGGTTATCAGCCCCAGCATTTT. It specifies CASSSGTGGYQPQHF.

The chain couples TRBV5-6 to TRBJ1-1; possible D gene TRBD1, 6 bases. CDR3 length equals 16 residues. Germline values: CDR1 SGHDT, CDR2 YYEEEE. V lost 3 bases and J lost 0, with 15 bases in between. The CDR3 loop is CASSYWGGALNTEAFF. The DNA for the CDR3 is TGTGCCAGCAGCTATTGGGGGGGGGCTCTGAACACTGAAGCTTTCTTT.

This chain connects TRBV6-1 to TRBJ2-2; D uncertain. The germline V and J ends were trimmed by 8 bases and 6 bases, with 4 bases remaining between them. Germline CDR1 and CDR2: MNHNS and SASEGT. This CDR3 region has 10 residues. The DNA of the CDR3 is TGTGCCAGCTTCGCCGGGGAGCTGTTTTTT. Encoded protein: CASFAGELFF.

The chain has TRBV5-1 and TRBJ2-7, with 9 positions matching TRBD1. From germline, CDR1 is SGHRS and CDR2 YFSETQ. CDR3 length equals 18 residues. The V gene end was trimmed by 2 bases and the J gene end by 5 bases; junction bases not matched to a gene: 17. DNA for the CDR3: TGCGCCAGCAGCTTCCGCGGGACTTCCGGGACAGGGTTGGACGAGCAGTACTTC. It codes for CASSFRGTSGTGLDEQYF.

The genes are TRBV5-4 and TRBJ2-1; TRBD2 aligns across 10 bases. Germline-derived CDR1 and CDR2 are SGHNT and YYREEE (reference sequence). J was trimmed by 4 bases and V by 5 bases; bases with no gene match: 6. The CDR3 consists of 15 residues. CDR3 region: CASSSTSGSYNEQFF. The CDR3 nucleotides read TGTGCCAGCAGTTCGACTAGCGGGTCATACAATGAGCAGTTCTTC. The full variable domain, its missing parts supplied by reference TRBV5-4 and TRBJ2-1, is ETGVTQSPTHLIKTRGQQVTLRCSSQSGHNTVSWYQQALGQGPQFIFQYYREEENGRGNFPPRFSGLQFPNYSSELNVNALELDDSALYLCASSSTSGSYNEQFFGPGTRLTVL.

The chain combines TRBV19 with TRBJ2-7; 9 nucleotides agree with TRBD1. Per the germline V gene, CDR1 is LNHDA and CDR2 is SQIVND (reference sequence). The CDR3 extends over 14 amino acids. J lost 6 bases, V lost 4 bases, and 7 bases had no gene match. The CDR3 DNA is TGTGCCAGTAGTACCTCGACAGGGGGACTCGAGCAGTACTTC. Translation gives CASSTSTGGLEQYF.

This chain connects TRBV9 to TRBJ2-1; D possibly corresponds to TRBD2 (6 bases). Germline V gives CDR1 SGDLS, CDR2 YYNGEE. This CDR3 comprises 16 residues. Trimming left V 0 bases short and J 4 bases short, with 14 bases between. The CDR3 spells CASSVGGGKGYNEQFF. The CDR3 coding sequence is TGTGCCAGCAGCGTAGGCGGCGGGAAGGGGTACAATGAGCAGTTCTTC.

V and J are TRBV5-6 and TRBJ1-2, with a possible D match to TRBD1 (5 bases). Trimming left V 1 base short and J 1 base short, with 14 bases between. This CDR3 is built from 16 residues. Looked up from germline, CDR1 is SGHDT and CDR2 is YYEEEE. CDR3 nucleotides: TGTGCCAGCAGCTTGCTGAACAGGACCCATAACTATGGCTACACCTTC. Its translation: CASSLLNRTHNYGYTF.

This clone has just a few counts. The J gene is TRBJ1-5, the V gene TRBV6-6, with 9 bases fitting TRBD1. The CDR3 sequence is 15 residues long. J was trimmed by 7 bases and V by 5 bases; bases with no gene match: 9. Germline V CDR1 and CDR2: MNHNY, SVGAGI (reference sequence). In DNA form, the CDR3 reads TGTGCCAGCAGTCCCCTGACAGGGGGGGGACAGCCCCAGCATTTT. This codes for CASSPLTGGGQPQHF.

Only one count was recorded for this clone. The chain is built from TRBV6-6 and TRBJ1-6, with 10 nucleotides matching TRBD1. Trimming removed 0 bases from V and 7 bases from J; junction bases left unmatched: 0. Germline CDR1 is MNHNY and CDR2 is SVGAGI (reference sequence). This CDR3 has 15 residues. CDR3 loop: CASSYSGQGNSPLHF. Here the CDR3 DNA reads TGTGCCAGCAGTTACTCGGGACAGGGGAATTCACCCCTCCACTTT.

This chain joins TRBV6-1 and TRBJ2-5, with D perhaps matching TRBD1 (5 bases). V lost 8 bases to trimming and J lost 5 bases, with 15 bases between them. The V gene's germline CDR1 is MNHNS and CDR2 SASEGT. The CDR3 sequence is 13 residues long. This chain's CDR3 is CASGASGWETQYF. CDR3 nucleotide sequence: TGTGCCAGCGGGGCCTCAGGGTGGGAGACCCAGTACTTC.

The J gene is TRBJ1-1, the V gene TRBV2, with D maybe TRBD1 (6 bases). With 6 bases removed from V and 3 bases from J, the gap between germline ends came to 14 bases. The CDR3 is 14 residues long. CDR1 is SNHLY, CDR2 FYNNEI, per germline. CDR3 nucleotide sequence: TGTGCCAGCAGAGTTGGGGGCGGTGACACTGAAGCTTTCTTT. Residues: CASRVGGGDTEAFF. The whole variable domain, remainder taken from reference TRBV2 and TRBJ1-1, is EPEVTQTPSHQVTQMGQEVILRCVPISNHLYFYWYRQILGQKVEFLVSFYNNEISEKSEIFDDQFSVERPDGSNFTLKIRSTKLEDSAMYFCASRVGGGDTEAFFGQGTRLTVV.

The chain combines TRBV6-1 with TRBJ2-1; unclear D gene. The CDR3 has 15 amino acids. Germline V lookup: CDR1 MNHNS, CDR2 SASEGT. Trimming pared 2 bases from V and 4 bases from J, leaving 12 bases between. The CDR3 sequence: CASSETPAEYNEQFF. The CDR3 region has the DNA TGTGCCAGCAGTGAAACTCCCGCCGAGTACAATGAGCAGTTCTTC.